This TCR beta chain was profiled in a study of human T cells and chemical hapten exposure. Time point here: patch test 1, 2 weeks after DPC sensitization. Documented treatment: therapeutic diphenylcyclopropenone sensitization with weekly scalp DPC. Each CDR3 protein gets one entry after TCRdb re-called the RACE reads with MiXCR. The sample records roughly 180,000 distinct CDR3 sequences, roughly 14% being singletons. Study conclusions and caveats: TCRs exceeding a frequency of 1 in 1000 stayed unchanged under DPC sensitization.

The CDR3 is made up of 19 amino acids. Germline V gene sequence: CDR1 LGHDT, CDR2 YNNKEL (reference sequence). After removal of 0 bases from V and 0 bases from J, the junction contained 6 bases not matched to a gene. Concerning this clonotype: Its antigen is not identified.

The rearrangement links TRBV3-1 to TRBJ1-5; 12 bases fit TRBD1. The receptor was derived from a woman in her twenties or thirties with alopecia areata. Some clones in this sample may be carry-over from other donors' samples. The sample in question was whole blood, obtained in connection with sensitization to the hapten diphenylcyclopropenone (DPC). The CDR3 loop reads CASSQDSGQGADSNQPQHF. The CDR3 DNA reads as TGTGCCAGCAGCCAAGATTCGGGACAGGGGGCCGATAGCAATCAGCCCCAGCATTTT.